The T cell receptor (beta chain) under discussion was sequenced for a study of T cells after yellow fever vaccination. General study results and limits: A small proportion of clonotypes was detected in both the CD4 and CD8 compartments. FACS-sorted repertoires might harbor abundant contaminating clonotypes from the bulk population.

Worth noting for this clonotype: Antigen specificity is unknown.

Template switching by 5'RACE produced TCR cDNA, adding a universal primer site and UMIs. MiXCR, run by TCRdb on the 5' RACE reads, gives a single entry per CDR3 protein. The table has 200,000 to 300,000 distinct CDR3 sequences, about 7% seen once. This clonotype originated in a man aged 25-45 years who received the YFV17D yellow fever vaccine. Here the sequenced sample was CD4+ T cells sorted from PBMCs, taken 15 days after the yellow fever booster vaccination.

The CDR3 sequence: CASSHGTSGSWETQYF. The CDR3 nucleotides read TGTGCCAGCAGCCATGGAACTAGCGGGAGCTGGGAGACCCAGTACTTC. The genes are TRBV7-9 and TRBJ2-5; 11 bases are a match to TRBD2. Germline values: CDR1 SEHNR, CDR2 FQNEAQ (reference sequence). This CDR3 is built from 16 residues. Unmatched junction bases numbered 10, after V lost 5 bases and J lost 5 bases. The full variable domain, in which reference TRBV7-9 and TRBJ2-5 provide the parts outside the CDR3, is DTGVSQNPRHKITKRGQNVTFRCDPISEHNRLYWYRQTLGQGPEFLTYFQNEAQLEKSRLLSDRFSAERPKGSFSTLEIQRTEQGDSAMYLCASSHGTSGSWETQYFGPGTRLLVL.